This TCR beta chain was documented in a study of T cell changes during pregnancy in multiple sclerosis. Produced via immunoSEQ multiplex PCR; TCRdb's table is partial and in-frame only. The sample contains approximately 49,000 clones, roughly 92% of which appear only once. Trimming cost V 3 bases and J 4 bases, with 10 bases left between them. The CDR3 contains 13 residues. Germline CDR1 SGHRS, CDR2 YFSETQ. V is TRBV5-1 and J is TRBJ1-2, with a weak D call TRBD1 (6 bases). Sequencing used CD4+ T cells from peripheral blood mononuclear cells, obtained in the second trimester of pregnancy. This receptor was identified in a female donor in good health, enrolled as a control in a pregnancy study. The CDR3, as DNA: TGCGCCAGCAGCTCCACAGGGACCTATGGCTACACCTTC. As protein: CASSSTGTYGYTF.